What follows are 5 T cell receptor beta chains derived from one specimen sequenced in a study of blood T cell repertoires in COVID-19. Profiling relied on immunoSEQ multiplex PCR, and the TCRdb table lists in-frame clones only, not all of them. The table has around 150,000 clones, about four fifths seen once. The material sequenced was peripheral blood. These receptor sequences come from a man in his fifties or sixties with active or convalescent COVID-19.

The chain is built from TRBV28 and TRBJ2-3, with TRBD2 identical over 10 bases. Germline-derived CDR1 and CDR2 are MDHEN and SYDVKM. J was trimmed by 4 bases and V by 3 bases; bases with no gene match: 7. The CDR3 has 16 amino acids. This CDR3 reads CASSFLSGRAPDTQYF. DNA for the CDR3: TGTGCCAGCAGTTTCTTGAGCGGGAGGGCCCCAGATACGCAGTATTTT. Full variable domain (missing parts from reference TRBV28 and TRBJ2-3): DVKVTQSSRYLVKRTGEKVFLECVQDMDHENMFWYRQDPGLGLRLIYFSYDVKMKEKGDIPEGYSVSREKKERFSLILESASTNQTSMYLCASSFLSGRAPDTQYFGPGTRLTVL.

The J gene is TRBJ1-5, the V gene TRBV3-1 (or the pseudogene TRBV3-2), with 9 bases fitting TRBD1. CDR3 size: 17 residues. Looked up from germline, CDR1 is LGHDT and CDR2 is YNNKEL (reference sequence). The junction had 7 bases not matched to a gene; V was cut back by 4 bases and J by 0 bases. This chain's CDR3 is CASSPGQGLGSNQPQHF. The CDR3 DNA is TGTGCCAGCAGCCCAGGACAGGGGTTGGGTAGCAATCAGCCCCAGCATTTT.

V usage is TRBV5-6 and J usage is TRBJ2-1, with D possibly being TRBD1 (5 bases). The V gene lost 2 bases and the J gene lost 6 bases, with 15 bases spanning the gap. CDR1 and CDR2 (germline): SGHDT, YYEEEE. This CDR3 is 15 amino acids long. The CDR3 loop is CASSFRQTRVNEQFF. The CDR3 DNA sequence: TGTGCCAGCAGCTTTCGACAGACACGGGTCAATGAGCAGTTCTTC.

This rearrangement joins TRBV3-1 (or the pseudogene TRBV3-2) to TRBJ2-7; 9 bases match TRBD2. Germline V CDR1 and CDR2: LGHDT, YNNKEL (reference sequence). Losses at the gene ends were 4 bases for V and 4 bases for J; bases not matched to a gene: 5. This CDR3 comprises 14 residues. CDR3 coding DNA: TGTGCCAGCAGCCGGGGTAGCGGGAGTTACGAGCAGTACTTC. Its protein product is CASSRGSGSYEQYF.

The CDR3 here is CASSLELSTHTQYF. The DNA of the CDR3 is TGTGCCAGCAGCTTAGAGCTTTCGACACATACGCAGTATTTT. The chain couples TRBV7-9 to TRBJ2-3; D not certain. V gave up 1 base and J gave up 7 bases, with 12 bases separating them. The CDR3 runs to 14 residues. CDR1 and CDR2 from the germline V gene are SEHNR and FQNEAQ (reference sequence).